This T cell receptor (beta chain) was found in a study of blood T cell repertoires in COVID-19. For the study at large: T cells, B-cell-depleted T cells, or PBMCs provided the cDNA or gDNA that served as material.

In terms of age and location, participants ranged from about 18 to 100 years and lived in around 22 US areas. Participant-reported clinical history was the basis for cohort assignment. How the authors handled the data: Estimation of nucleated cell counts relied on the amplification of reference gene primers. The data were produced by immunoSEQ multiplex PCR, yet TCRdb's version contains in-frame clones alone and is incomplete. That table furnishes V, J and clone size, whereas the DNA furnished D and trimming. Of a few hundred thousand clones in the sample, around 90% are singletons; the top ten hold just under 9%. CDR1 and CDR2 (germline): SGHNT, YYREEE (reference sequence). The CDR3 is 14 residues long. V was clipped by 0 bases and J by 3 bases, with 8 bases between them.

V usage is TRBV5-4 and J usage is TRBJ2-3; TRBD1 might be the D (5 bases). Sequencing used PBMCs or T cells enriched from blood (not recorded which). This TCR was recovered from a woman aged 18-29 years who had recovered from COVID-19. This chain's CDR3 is CASSLDQGTDTQYF. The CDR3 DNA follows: TGTGCCAGCAGCTTGGACCAGGGAACAGATACGCAGTATTTT. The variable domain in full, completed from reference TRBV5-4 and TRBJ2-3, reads ETGVTQSPTHLIKTRGQQVTLRCSSQSGHNTVSWYQQALGQGPQFIFQYYREEENGRGNFPPRFSGLQFPNYSSELNVNALELDDSALYLCASSLDQGTDTQYFGPGTRLTVL.